This T cell receptor (beta chain) emerged from a study of CD8+CD57+ T cells in acquired aplastic anemia. The table lists this clonotype with a count of one. Genomic DNA constituted the template upon which TCR beta VDJ and CDR3 profiling was performed. Each CDR3 protein is one row after TCRdb ran MiXCR on the reads. The sample lists over 150,000 distinct CDR3 sequences, around 50% occurring once. Per germline, CDR1 SEHNR and CDR2 FQNEAQ (reference sequence). This CDR3 has 14 residues. V was pared by 1 base and J by 8 bases, with 12 bases between. The V gene is TRBV7-9, the J gene TRBJ2-1; D may be TRBD1 or TRBD2 (5 bases each). This TCR was recovered from a human donor in good health, serving as a control. Source material: sorted CD4+, CD8+, or CD8+CD57+ T cells (not recorded which) from PBMCs. The CDR3 DNA follows: TGTGCCAGCAGCTTAGGGGGGTCAATCCATGAGCAGTTCTTC. Translation: CASSLGGSIHEQFF.